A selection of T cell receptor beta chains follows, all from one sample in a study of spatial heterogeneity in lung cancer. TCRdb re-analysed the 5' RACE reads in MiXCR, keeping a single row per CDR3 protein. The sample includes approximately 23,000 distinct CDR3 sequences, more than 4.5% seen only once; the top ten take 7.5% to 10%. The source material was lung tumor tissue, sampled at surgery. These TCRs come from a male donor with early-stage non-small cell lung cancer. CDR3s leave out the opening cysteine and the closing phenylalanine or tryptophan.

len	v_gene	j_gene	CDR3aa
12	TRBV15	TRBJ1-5	ATSREGLGQPQH
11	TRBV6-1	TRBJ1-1	ASINTGGSRAF
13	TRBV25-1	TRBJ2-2	ASSEGDSDTGELF
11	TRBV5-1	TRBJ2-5	ASSLQGDETQY
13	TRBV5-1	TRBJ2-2	ASRVEGAGTGELF
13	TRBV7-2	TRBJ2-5	ASTLIGTAEETQY
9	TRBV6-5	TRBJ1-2	ARRLSGGYT
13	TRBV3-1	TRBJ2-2	ASSQSRGNTGELF
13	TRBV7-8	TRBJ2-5	ASSLRAGAGETRY
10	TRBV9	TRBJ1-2	ASNLHNYGYT
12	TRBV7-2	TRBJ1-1	ASSPTRANTEAF
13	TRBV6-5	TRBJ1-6	ASSYSSGGGSPLH
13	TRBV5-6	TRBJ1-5	ASSLSGTGIMPQH
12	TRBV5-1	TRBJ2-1	ASSLQTGGNEQF
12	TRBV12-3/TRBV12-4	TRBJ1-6	ASSRDSQNSPLH
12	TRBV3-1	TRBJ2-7	ASSVYRGSYEQY
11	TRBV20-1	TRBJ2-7	SASGTPSYEQY
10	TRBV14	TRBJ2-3	ASSQDWDTQY
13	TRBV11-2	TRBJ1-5	ASSLEGYSNQPQH
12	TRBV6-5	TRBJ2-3	ASSPRGVTDTQY
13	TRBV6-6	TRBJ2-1	ASRDRTGFNNEQF
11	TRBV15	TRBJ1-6	ATSGNYNSPLH
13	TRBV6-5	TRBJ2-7	ASSYSPDSLYEQY
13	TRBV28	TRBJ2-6	ASARRATGANVLT
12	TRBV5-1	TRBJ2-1	ASSSGDTPNEQF
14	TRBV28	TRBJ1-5	ASSSRRQGGRQPQH
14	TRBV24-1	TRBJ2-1	ATSDHTRAGAGEQF
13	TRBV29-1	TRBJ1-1	SVRSRGRENTEAF